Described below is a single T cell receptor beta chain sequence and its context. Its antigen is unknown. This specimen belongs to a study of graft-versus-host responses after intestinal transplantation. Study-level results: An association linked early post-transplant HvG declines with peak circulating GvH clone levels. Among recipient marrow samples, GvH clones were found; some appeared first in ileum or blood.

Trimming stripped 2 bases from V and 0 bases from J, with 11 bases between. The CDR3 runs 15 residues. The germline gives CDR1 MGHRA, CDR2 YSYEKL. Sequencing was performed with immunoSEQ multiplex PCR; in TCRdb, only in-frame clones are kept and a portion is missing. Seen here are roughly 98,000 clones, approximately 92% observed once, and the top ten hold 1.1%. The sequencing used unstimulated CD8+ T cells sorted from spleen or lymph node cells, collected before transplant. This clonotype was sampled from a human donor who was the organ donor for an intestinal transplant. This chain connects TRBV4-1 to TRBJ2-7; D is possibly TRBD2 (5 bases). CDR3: CASSQRSAGSYEQYF. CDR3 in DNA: TGCGCCAGCAGCCAAAGGTCTGCGGGCTCCTACGAGCAGTACTTC.